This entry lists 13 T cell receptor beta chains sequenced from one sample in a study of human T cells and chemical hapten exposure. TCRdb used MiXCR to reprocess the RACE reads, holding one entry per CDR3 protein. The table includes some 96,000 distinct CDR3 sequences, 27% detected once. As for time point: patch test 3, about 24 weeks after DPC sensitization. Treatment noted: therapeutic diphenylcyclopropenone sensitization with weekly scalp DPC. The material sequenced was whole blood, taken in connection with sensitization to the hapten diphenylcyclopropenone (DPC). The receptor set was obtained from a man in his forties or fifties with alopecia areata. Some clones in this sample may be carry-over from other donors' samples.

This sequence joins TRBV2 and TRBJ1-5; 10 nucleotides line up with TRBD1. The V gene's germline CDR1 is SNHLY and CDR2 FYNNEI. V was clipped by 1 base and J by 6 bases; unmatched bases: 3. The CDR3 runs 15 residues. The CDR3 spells CASSEEGTGAQPQHF. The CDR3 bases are TGTGCCAGCAGTGAAGAGGGGACAGGGGCTCAGCCCCAGCATTTT.

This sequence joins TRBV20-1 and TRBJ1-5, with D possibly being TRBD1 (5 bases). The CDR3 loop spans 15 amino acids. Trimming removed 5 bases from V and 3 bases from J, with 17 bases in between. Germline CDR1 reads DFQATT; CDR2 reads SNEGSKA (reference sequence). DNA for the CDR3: TGCAGTGCTCCCACGGCAGGGCAGGTCAATCAGCCCCAGCATTTT. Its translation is CSAPTAGQVNQPQHF.

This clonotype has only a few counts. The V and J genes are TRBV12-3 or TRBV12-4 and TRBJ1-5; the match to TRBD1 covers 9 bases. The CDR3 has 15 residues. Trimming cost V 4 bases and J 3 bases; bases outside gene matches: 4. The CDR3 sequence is CASSWTGAHNQPQHF. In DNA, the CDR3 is TGTGCCAGCAGTTGGACAGGGGCTCACAATCAGCCCCAGCATTTT.

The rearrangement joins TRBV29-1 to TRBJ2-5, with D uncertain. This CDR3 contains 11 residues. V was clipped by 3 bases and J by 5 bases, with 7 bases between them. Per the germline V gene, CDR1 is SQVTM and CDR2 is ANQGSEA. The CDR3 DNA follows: TGCAGCGTTGATCGGTCGGAGACCCAGTACTTC. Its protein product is CSVDRSETQYF.

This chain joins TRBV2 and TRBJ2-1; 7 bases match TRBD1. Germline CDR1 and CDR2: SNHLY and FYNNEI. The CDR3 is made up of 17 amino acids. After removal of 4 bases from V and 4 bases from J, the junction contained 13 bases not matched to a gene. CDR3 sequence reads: CASSGQGRSRYYNEQFF. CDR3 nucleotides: TGTGCCAGCAGTGGACAGGGTCGCTCTAGGTATTACAATGAGCAGTTCTTC.

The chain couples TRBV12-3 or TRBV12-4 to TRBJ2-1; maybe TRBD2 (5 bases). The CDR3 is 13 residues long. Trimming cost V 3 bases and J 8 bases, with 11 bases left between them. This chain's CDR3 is CASSLSARDEQFF. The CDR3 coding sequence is TGTGCCAGCAGTTTGTCGGCGAGGGATGAGCAGTTCTTC.

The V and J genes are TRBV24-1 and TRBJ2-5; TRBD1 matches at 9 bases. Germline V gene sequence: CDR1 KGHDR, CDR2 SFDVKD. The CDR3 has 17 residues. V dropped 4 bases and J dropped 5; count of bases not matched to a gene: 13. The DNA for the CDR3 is TGTGCCACCAGTGAAAATCCGGGACAGGGTGATTTCGAGACCCAGTACTTC. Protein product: CATSENPGQGDFETQYF.

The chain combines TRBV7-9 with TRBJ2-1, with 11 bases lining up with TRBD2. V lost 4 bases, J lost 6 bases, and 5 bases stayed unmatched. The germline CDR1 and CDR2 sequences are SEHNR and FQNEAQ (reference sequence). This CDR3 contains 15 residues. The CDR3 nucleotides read TGTGCCAGCAGCTCTCGACTAGCGGGACCCAATGAGCAGTTCTTC. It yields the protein CASSSRLAGPNEQFF.

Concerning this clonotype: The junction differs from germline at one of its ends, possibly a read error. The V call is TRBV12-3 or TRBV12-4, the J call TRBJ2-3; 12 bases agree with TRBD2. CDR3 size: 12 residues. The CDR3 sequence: CASSLAGGPGYF. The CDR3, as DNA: TGTGCCAGCAGTCTAGCGGGAGGGCCGGGGTATTTT.

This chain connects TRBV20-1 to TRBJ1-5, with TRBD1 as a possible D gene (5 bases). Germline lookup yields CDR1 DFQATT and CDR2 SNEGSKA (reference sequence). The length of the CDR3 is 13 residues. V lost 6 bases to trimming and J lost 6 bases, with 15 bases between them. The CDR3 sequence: CSAGRQLGQPQHF. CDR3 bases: TGCAGTGCCGGGAGACAGCTGGGTCAGCCCCAGCATTTT.

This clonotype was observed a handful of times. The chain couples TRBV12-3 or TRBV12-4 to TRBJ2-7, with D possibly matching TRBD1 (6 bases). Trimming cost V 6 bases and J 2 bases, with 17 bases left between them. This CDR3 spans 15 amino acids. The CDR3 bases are TGTGCCAGCAGCCCTGACGCAGGGGCCCCCTACGAGCAGTACTTC. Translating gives CASSPDAGAPYEQYF.

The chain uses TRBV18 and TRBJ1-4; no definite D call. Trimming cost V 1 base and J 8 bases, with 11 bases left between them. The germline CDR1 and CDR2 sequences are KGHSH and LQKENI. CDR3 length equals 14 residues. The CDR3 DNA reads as TGTGCCAGCTCACCACTTCGGGCAGGAGAAAAACTGTTTTTT. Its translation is CASSPLRAGEKLFF. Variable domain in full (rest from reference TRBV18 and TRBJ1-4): NAGVMQNPRHLVRRRGQEARLRCSPMKGHSHVYWYRQLPEEGLKFMVYLQKENIIDESGMPKERFSAEFPKEGPSILRIQQVVRGDSAAYFCASSPLRAGEKLFFGSGTQLSVL.

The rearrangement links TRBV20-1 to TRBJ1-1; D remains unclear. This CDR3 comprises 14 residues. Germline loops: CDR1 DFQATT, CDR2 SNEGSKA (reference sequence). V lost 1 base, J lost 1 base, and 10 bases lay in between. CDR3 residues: CSARVAAWNTEAFF. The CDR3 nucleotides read TGCAGTGCTAGAGTCGCAGCTTGGAACACTGAAGCTTTCTTT.